These 5 T cell receptor beta chains were all obtained from the same sample, sequenced in a study of blood T cell repertoires in COVID-19. Only in-frame clones appear in the TCRdb table, and some are missing; sequencing was by immunoSEQ multiplex PCR. The data hold about 490,000 clones, with 70% to 90% observed a single time. Material for sequencing was peripheral blood. These receptors were obtained from a human donor in a cohort sampled during active COVID-19.

The genes are TRBV28 and TRBJ1-4; no definite D call. V lost 2 bases and J 4 bases, leaving 8 bases between the germline ends. The CDR3 totals 14 residues. CDR1 and CDR2 from the germline V gene are MDHEN and SYDVKM. CDR3 loop: CASSLQEINEKLFF. CDR3 nucleotides: TGTGCCAGCAGTTTACAGGAAATTAATGAAAAACTGTTTTTT. The whole variable domain, filled in from reference TRBV28 and TRBJ1-4, reads DVKVTQSSRYLVKRTGEKVFLECVQDMDHENMFWYRQDPGLGLRLIYFSYDVKMKEKGDIPEGYSVSREKKERFSLILESASTNQTSMYLCASSLQEINEKLFFGSGTQLSVL.

The gene calls are TRBV7-9 and TRBJ2-3; 7 bases fit TRBD2. The germline CDR1 and CDR2 sequences are SEHNR and FQNEAQ (reference sequence). The junction had 8 bases not matched to a gene; V was cut back by 4 bases and J by 7 bases. This CDR3 contains 14 residues. CDR3 residues: CASSSPPGGNTQYF. Here the CDR3 DNA reads TGTGCCAGCAGCTCCCCTCCGGGGGGTAATACGCAGTATTTT.

This chain joins TRBV27 and TRBJ2-5; D unclear. Per the germline V gene, CDR1 is MNHEY and CDR2 is SMNVEV (reference sequence). The CDR3 has 13 residues. V lost 6 bases, J lost 3 bases, and 11 bases lay in between. CDR3 protein: CASSSLSEETQYF. DNA for the CDR3: TGTGCCAGCAGCTCCCTTTCCGAAGAGACCCAGTACTTC.

The CDR3 sequence is CASSSATGGVDTQYF. For the CDR3, the DNA is TGTGCCAGTAGCAGTGCCACAGGGGGCGTAGATACGCAGTATTTT. The chain links TRBV19 to TRBJ2-3; 9 nucleotides align to TRBD1. This CDR3 has 15 amino acids. Germline CDR1 and CDR2: LNHDA and SQIVND (reference sequence). J gave up 5 bases and V 6 bases, and 9 bases lay outside the gene matches. The full variable domain, with the rest looked up from reference TRBV19 and TRBJ2-3, is DGGITQSPKYLFRKEGQNVTLSCEQNLNHDAMYWYRQDPGQGLRLIYYSQIVNDFQKGDIAEGYSVSREKKESFPLTVTSAQKNPTAFYLCASSSATGGVDTQYFGPGTRLTVL.

The chain uses TRBV6-2 or TRBV6-3 and TRBJ2-5; D perhaps matches TRBD1 (5 bases). Deletions cut 2 bases from V and 1 base from J, with 14 bases between. CDR3 size: 16 residues. Germline-derived CDR1 and CDR2 are MNHEY and SVGEGT. Written as DNA, the CDR3 is TGTGCCAGCAGTTACGAACGTTACAGGTTCCAAGAGACCCAGTACTTC. Its translation: CASSYERYRFQETQYF.